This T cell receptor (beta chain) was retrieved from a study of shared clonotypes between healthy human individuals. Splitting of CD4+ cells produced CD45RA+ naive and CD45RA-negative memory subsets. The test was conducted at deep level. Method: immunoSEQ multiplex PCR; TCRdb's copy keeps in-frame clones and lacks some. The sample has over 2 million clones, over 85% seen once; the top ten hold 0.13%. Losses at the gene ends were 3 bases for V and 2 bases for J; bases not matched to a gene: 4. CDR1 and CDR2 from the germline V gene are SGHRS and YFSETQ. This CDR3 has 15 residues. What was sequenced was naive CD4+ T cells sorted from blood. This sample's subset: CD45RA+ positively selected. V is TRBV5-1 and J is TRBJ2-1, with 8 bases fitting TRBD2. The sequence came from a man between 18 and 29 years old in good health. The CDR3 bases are TGCGCCAGCAGCTCGGGACTAGGCACCTACAATGAGCAGTTCTTC. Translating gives CASSSGLGTYNEQFF.